Below, 6 T cell receptor beta chains from the same sample are listed, as sequenced in a study of blood T cells in healthy people across ages. The authors ran a second PCR of 7 to 11 cycles using a sample-barcoded 5' primer and a J-beta primer mix. Each CDR3 protein gets one entry after TCRdb re-called the 5' RACE reads with MiXCR. This sample has about 570,000 distinct CDR3 sequences; 27% occur once, and the top ten carry around 18%. The sequenced sample was blood. Receptor source: a woman in her 70s in good health.

V usage is TRBV2 and J usage is TRBJ2-6; the D is unclear. Trimming pared 6 bases from V and 1 base from J, leaving 7 bases between. From germline, CDR1 is SNHLY and CDR2 FYNNEI. The CDR3 length is 14 residues. This CDR3 is CASRLSSGANVLTF. The CDR3 DNA sequence: TGTGCCAGCAGACTATCTTCTGGGGCCAACGTCCTGACTTTC.

This clonotype was seen only a few times. This chain connects TRBV21-1 to TRBJ2-5; whether TRBD1, the table's D call, matches the DNA was not checked. TRBV21-1 is designated a pseudogene. The CDR3 extends over 16 amino acids. Written as DNA, the CDR3 is TGTGCCAGCAGCAAACGGACCTCGACAGGAGGCGAGACCCAGTACTTC. Protein: CASSKRTSTGGETQYF.

The gene calls are TRBV7-2 and TRBJ1-4; D may be TRBD1 (5 bases). Trimming removed 5 bases from V and 10 bases from J, with 20 bases in between. From germline, CDR1 is SGHTA and CDR2 FQGNSA. This CDR3 is built from 15 residues. The CDR3 region has the DNA TGTGCCAGCAGCGAGGGCGGGGCTTCGTATGGAAAACTGTTTTTT. It encodes CASSEGGASYGKLFF. The full variable domain, completed using reference TRBV7-2 and TRBJ1-4, is GAGVSQSPSNKVTEKGKDVELRCDPISGHTALYWYRQSLGQGLEFLIYFQGNSAPDKSGLPSDRFSAERTGGSVSTLTIQRTQQEDSAVYLCASSEGGASYGKLFFGSGTQLSVL.

The chain has TRBV12-3 or TRBV12-4 and TRBJ2-5, with D possibly matching TRBD2 (7 bases). This CDR3 comprises 16 residues. Trimming cost V 6 bases and J 0 bases, with 17 bases left between them. In nucleotides, the CDR3 is TGTGCCAGCAGCGACCTCGGGGGGACAAACCAAGAGACCCAGTACTTC. This translates into CASSDLGGTNQETQYF.

This clonotype came up once. The rearrangement joins TRBV7-3 to TRBJ2-7; TRBD2 matches 7 bases. CDR1 is SGHTA and CDR2 is FQGTGA in the germline V gene. The CDR3 loop spans 15 amino acids. V shed 7 bases and J 7 bases; nucleotides not matched to a gene: 16. In nucleotides, the CDR3 is TGTGCCAGCAACATTGGGGGGGGGGTTGGAGGAGAGCAGTACTTC. Its translation is CASNIGGGVGGEQYF.

The chain links TRBV7-2 to TRBJ1-2; D may be TRBD1 (5 bases). This CDR3 has 17 amino acids. In germline, CDR1 is SGHTA, CDR2 FQGNSA. V lost 4 bases and J 7 bases, leaving 25 bases between the germline ends. For the CDR3, the DNA is TGTGCCAGCAGCTCGGGACCAGGAGTGGGCTCCAGTGGTGGCTACACCTTC. It yields the protein CASSSGPGVGSSGGYTF.